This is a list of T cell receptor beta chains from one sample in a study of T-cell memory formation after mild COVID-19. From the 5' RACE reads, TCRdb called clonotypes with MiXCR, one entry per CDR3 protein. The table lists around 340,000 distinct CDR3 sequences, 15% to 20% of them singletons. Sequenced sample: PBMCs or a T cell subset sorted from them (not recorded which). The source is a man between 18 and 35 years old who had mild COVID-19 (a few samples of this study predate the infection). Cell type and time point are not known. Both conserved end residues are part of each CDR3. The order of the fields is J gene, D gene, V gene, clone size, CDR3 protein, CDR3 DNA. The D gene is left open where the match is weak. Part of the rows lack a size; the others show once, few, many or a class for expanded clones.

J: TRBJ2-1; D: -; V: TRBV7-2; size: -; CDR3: CASSLDSTSYNEQFF; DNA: TGTGCCAGCAGCTTAGATAGTACCTCCTACAATGAGCAGTTCTTC
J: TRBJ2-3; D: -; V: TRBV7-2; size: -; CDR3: CASSLGGPLTDTQYF; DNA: TGTGCCAGCAGCTTAGGGGGCCCCCTGACAGATACGCAGTATTTT
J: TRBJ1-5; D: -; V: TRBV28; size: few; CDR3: CASSSGGRRDQPQHF; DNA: TGTGCCAGCAGTAGTGGGGGGAGACGGGATCAGCCCCAGCATTTT
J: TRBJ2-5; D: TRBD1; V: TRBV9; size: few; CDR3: CASSVVTGGTQYF; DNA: TGTGCCAGCAGCGTAGTGACAGGGGGGACCCAGTACTTC
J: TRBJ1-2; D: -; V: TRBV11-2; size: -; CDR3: CASSLDHSGRGYTF; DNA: TGTGCCAGCAGCTTAGATCATTCGGGTCGGGGCTACACCTTC
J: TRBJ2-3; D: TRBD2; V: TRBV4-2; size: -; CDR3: CASSQWTSGGGTDTQYF; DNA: TGTGCCAGCAGCCAATGGACGAGCGGGGGCGGCACAGATACGCAGTATTTT
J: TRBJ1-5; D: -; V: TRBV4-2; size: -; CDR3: CASSQGLGVGQPQHF; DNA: TGTGCCAGCAGCCAAGGTTTAGGAGTCGGGCAGCCCCAGCATTTT
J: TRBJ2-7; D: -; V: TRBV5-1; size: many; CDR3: CASSLNQVDPYEQYF; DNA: TGCGCCAGCAGCTTGAATCAGGTTGACCCCTACGAGCAGTACTTC
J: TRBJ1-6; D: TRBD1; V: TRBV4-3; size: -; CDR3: CASSQTGGTGVSYNSPLHF; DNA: TGCGCCAGCAGCCAAACCGGGGGAACAGGGGTCTCCTATAATTCACCCCTCCACTTT
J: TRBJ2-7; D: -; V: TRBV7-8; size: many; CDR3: CASSPSGMESGSYEQYF; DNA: TGTGCCAGCAGCCCCAGCGGTATGGAGTCGGGTTCCTACGAGCAGTACTTC
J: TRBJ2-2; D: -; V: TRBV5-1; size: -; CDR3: CASSFFWETNTGELFF; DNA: TGCGCCAGCAGCTTTTTCTGGGAAACGAACACCGGGGAGCTGTTTTTT
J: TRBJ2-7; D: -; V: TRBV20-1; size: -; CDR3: CSATEQRRGEQYF; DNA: TGCAGTGCTACCGAACAGCGACGTGGCGAGCAGTACTTC
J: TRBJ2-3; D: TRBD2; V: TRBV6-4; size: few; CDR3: CASSEAGDADTQYF; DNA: TGTGCCAGCAGTGAGGCGGGAGACGCAGATACGCAGTATTTT
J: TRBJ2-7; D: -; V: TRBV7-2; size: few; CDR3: CASTRFGTYEQYF; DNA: TGTGCCAGCACCCGGTTCGGGACCTACGAGCAGTACTTC
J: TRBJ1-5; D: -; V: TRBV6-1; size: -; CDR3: CASTPGGGQPQHF; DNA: TGTGCCAGCACCCCGGGGGGAGGTCAGCCCCAGCATTTT
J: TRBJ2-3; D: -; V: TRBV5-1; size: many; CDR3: CASSSRRSTDTQYF; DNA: TGCGCCAGCAGCTCACGACGGAGCACAGATACGCAGTATTTT
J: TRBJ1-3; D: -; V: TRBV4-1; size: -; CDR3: CASSQERVKGNTIYF; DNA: TGCGCCAGCAGCCAAGAAAGGGTGAAGGGAAACACCATATATTTT
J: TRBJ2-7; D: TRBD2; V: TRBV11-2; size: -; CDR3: CASTGYGRGISYEQYF; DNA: TGTGCCAGCACCGGATATGGGCGGGGGATCTCCTACGAGCAGTACTTC
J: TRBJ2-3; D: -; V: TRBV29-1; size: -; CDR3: CSATGRGSSTDTQYF; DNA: TGCAGCGCTACAGGACGCGGGTCAAGCACAGATACGCAGTATTTT
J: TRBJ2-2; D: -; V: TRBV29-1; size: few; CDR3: CSAEDTGELFF; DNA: TGCAGCGCTGAGGATACCGGGGAGCTGTTTTTT
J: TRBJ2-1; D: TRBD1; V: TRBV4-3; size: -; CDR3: CASSHRQGDYNEQFF; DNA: TGCGCCAGCAGCCACCGACAGGGGGATTACAATGAGCAGTTCTTC
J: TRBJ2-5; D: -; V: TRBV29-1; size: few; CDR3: CSVEWETQYF; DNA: TGCAGCGTTGAATGGGAGACCCAGTACTTC
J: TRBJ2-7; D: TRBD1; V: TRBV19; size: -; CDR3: CASSPGTGAHEQYF; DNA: TGTGCCAGTAGTCCCGGGACAGGGGCCCACGAGCAGTACTTC
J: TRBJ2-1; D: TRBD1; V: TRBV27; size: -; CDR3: CASSAGTGSSDEQFF; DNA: TGTGCCAGCAGTGCCGGGACAGGGTCTAGCGATGAGCAGTTCTTC
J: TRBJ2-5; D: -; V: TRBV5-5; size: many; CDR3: CASSLIQTQYF; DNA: TGTGCCAGCAGCTTGATCCAGACCCAGTACTTC
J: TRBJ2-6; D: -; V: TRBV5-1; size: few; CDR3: CASSFTLSGANVLTF; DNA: TGCGCCAGCAGCTTTACGTTGTCTGGGGCCAACGTCCTGACTTTC
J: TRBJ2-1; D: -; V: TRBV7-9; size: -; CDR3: CASRGEGPSNEQFF; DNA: TGTGCCAGCCGCGGAGAGGGCCCTTCCAATGAGCAGTTCTTC
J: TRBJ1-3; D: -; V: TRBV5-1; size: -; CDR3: CASSLDGTRSGNTIYF; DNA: TGCGCCAGCAGCTTGGATGGCACCCGCTCTGGAAACACCATATATTTT
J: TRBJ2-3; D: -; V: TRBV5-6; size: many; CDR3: CASSTRSVTDTQYF; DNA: TGTGCCAGCAGCACCCGGTCGGTGACAGATACGCAGTATTTT
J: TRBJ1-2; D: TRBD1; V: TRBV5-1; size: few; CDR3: CASSWDGQGNYGYTF; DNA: TGCGCCAGCAGCTGGGACGGACAGGGTAACTATGGCTACACCTTC
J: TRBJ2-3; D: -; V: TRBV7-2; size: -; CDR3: CASSLLGAFTDTQYF; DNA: TGTGCCAGCAGCTTGTTAGGGGCCTTCACAGATACGCAGTATTTT
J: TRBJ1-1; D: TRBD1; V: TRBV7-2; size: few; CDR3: CASSSYRGNTEAFF; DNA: TGTGCCAGCAGCTCTTACAGGGGGAACACTGAAGCTTTCTTT
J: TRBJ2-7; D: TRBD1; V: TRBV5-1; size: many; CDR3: CASSSRDRGYYEQYF; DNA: TGCGCCAGCAGCTCCCGGGACAGGGGCTACTACGAGCAGTACTTC
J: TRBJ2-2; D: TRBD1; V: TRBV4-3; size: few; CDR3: CASSPTGEGTGELFF; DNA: TGCGCCAGCAGCCCTACAGGGGAAGGCACCGGGGAGCTGTTTTTT
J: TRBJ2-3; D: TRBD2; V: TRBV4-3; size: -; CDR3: CASSQVTSEFTDTQYF; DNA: TGCGCCAGCAGCCAGGTGACTAGCGAATTCACAGATACGCAGTATTTT
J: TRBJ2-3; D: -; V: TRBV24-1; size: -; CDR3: CATSDLREGTDTQYF; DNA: TGTGCCACCAGTGATTTGAGGGAGGGCACAGATACGCAGTATTTT
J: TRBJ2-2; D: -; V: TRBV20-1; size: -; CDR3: CSLLGGNTGELFF; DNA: TGCAGTCTCTTGGGAGGGAACACCGGGGAGCTGTTTTTT
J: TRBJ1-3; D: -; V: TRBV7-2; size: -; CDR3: CASRSGTGNTIYF; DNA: TGTGCCAGCAGATCCGGGACAGGAAACACCATATATTTT
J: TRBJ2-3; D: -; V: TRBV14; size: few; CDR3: CASSQERQGRPTDTQYF; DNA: TGTGCCAGCAGCCAAGAGAGGCAGGGCCGTCCCACAGATACGCAGTATTTT
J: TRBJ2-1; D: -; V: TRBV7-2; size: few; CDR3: CASSLEVGYEQFF; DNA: TGTGCCAGCAGCTTAGAGGTTGGGTATGAGCAGTTCTTC
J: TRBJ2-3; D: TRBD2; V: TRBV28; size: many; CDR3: CASTKAGTSGPPRDTQYF; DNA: TGTGCCAGCACCAAGGCCGGTACTAGCGGGCCTCCCAGAGATACGCAGTATTTT
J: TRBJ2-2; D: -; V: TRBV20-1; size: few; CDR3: CSARDWDSDTGELFF; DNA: TGCAGTGCTAGAGATTGGGACTCGGACACCGGGGAGCTGTTTTTT
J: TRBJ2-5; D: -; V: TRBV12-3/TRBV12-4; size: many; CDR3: CASSFHQETQYF; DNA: TGTGCCAGCAGCTTCCACCAAGAGACCCAGTACTTC
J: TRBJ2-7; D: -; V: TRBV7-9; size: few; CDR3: CAGGTDHYEQYF; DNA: TGTGCCGGGGGGACAGACCACTACGAGCAGTACTTC
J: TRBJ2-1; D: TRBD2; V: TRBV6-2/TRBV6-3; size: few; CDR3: CASSYLLAGARYNEQFF; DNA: TGTGCCAGCAGTTATCTACTAGCGGGGGCTCGATACAATGAGCAGTTCTTC
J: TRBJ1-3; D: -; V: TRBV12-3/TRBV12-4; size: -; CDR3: CASRDFRPVWGNTIYF; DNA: TGTGCCAGCAGAGATTTTCGCCCGGTTTGGGGAAACACCATATATTTT
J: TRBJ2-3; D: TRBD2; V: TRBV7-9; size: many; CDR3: CASSTTSGGSDTQYF; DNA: TGTGCCAGCAGCACGACTAGCGGGGGCTCAGATACGCAGTATTTT
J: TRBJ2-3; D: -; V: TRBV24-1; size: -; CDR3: CATSGRGGAQYF; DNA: TGTGCCACCAGTGGCAGGGGCGGGGCGCAGTATTTT
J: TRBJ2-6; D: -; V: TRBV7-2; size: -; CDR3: CASSLDLGANVLTF; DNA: TGTGCCAGCAGCTTGGACCTCGGGGCCAACGTCCTGACTTTC
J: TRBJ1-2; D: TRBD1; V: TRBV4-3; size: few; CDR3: CASSQEGQGVGGYTF; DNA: TGCGCCAGCAGCCAAGAAGGGCAGGGGGTTGGCGGCTACACCTTC
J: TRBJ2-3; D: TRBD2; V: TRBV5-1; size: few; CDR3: CASSRTSGGTTDTQYF; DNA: TGCGCCAGCAGCAGGACTAGCGGGGGTACCACAGATACGCAGTATTTT
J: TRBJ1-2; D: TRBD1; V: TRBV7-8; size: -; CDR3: CASSSAGQNYGYTF; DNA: TGTGCCAGCAGCTCTGCGGGACAGAACTATGGCTACACCTTC
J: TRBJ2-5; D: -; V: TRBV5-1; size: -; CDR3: CASSWELLQETQYF; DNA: TGCGCCAGCAGCTGGGAGCTTCTCCAAGAGACCCAGTACTTC